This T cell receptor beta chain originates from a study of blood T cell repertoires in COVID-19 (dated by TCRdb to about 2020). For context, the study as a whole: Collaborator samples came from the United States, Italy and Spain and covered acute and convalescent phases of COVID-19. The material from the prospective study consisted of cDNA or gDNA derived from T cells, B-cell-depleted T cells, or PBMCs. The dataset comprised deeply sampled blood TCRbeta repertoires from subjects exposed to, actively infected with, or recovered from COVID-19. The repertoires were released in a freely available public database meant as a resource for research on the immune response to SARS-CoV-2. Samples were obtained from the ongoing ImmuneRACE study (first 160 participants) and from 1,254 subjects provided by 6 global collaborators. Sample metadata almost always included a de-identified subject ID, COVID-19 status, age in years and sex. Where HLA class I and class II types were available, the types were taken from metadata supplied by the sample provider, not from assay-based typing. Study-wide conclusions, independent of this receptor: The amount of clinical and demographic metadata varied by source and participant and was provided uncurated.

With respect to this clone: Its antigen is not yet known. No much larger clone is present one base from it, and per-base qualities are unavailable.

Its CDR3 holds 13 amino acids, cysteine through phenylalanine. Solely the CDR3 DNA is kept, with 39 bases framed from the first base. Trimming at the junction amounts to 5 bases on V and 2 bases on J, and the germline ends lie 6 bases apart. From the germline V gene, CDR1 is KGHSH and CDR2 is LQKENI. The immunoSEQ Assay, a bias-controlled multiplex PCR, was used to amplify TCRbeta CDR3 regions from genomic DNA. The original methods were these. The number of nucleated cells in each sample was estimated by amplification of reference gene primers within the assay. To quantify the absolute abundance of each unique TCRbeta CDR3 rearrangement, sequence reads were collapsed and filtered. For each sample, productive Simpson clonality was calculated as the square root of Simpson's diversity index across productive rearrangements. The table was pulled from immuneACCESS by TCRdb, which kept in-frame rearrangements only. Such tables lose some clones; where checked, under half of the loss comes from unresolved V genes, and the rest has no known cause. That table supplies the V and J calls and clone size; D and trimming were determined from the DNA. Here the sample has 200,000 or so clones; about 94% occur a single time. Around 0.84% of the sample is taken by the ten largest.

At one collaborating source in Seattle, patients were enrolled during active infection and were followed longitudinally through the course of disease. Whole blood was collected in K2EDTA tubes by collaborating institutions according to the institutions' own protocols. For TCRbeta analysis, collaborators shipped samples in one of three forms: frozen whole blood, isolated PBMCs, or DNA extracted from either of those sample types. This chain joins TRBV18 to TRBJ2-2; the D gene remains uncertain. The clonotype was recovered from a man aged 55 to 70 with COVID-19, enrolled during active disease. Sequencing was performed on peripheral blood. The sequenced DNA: TGTGCCAGCTCAACCACAAACACCGGGGAGCTGTTTTTT. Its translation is CASSTTNTGELFF.